A single T cell receptor beta chain is shown here with its context. Its antigen is as yet unknown. This record belongs to a study of shared clonotypes between healthy human individuals. Study outcomes and limitations: Naive subsets generally exceeded memory subsets in estimated richness.

The V gene's germline CDR1 is LNHDA and CDR2 SQIVND (reference sequence). The CDR3 length is 11 residues. V lost 10 bases and J lost 8, with 14 bases in between. It was CD45RO-negative cells, positively selected for CCR7, that made up naive CD8 cells, with terminally differentiated effector memory CD45RA+ cells excluded. The test was conducted at deep level. The table came from immunoSEQ multiplex PCR; TCRdb's copy has only in-frame clones and leaves some out. The sample has about 2.1 million clones, roughly 91% seen once. This sequence originates from a young man in good health. Some clones in this sample may be carry-over from other donors' samples. The chain couples TRBV19 to TRBJ1-1; unclear D gene. The sample taken for sequencing was naive CD8+ T cells from PBMCs. CDR3 loop: CATHQGTEAFF. CDR3 nucleotide sequence: TGTGCCACCCACCAAGGAACCGAAGCTTTCTTT.